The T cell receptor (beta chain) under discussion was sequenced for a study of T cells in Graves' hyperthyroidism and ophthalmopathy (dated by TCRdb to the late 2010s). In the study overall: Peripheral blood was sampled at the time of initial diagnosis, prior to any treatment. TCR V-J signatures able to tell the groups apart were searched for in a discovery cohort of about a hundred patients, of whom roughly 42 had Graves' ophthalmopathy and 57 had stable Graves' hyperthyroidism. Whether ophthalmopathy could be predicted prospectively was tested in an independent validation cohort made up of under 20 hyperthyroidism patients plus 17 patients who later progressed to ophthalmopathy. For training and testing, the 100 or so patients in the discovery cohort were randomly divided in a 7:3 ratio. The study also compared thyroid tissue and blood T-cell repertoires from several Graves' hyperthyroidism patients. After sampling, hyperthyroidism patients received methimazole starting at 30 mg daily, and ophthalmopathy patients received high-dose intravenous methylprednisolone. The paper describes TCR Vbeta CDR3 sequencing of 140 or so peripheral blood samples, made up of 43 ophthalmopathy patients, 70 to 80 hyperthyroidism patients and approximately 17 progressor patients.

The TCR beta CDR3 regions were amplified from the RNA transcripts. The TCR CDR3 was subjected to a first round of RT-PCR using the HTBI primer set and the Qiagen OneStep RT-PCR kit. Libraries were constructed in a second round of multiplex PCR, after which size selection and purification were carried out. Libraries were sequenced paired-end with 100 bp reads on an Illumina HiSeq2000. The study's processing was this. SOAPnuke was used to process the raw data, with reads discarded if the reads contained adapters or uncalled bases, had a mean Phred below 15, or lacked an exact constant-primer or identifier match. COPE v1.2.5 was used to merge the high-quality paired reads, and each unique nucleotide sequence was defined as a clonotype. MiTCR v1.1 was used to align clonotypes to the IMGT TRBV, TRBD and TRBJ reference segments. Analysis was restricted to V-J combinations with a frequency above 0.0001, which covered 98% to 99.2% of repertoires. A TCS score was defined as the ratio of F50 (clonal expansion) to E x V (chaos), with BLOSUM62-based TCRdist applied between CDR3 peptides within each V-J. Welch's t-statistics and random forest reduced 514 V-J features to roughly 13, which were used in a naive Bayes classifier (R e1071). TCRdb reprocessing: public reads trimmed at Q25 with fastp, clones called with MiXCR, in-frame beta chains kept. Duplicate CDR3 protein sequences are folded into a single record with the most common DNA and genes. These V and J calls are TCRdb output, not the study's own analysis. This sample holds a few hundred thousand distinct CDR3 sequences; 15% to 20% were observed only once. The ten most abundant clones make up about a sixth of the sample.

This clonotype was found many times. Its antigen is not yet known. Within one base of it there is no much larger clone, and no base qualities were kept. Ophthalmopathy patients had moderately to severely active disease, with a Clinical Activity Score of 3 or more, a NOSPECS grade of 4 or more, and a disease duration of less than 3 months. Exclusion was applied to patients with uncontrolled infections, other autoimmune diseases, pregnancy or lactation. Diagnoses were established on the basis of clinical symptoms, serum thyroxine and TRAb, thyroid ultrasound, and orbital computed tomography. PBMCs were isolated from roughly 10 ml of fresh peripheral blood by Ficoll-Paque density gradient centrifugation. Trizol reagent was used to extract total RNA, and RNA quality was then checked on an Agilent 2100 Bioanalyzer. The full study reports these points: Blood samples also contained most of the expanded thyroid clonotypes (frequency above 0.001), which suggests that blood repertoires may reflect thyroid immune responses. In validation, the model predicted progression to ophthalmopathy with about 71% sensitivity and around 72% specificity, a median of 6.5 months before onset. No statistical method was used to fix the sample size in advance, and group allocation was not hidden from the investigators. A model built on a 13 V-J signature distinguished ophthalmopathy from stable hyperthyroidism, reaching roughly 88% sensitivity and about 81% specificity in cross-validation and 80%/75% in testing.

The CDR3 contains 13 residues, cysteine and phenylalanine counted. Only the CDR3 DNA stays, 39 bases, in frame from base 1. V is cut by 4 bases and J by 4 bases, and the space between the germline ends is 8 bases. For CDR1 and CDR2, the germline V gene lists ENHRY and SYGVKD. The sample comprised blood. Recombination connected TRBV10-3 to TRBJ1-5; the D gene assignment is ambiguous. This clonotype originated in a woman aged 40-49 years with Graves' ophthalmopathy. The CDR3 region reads CAISGTANQPQHF. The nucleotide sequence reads TGTGCCATCAGTGGGACGGCTAATCAGCCCCAGCATTTT.